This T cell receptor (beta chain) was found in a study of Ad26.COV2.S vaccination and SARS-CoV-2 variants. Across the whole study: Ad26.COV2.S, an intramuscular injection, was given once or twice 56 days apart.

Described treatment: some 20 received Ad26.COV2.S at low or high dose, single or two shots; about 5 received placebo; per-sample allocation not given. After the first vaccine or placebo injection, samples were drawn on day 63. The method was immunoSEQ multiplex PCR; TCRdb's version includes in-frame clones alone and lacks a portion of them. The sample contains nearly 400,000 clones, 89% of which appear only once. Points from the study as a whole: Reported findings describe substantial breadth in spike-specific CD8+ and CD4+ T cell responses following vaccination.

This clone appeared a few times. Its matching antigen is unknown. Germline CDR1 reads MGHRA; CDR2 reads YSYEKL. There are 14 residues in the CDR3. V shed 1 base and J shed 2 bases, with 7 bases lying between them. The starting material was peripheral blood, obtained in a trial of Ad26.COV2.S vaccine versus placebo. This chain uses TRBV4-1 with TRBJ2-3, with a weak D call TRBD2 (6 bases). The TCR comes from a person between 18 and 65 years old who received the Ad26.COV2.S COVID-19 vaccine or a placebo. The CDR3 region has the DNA TGCGCCAGCAGCCAAGCGGGAGACACAGATACGCAGTATTTT. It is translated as CASSQAGDTDTQYF.